Listed below are T cell receptor beta chains from one sample, sequenced in a study of T-cell reconstitution after alpha-beta-depleted transplantation in children. TCRdb processed the PCR reads anew with MiXCR; each CDR3 protein has one entry. The sample shows under 850,000 distinct CDR3 sequences, around 14% of them seen only once. The sequencing here drew on PBMCs, taken before TCRalphabeta/CD19-depleted stem cell transplant. The source of these receptors is a girl aged 2 to 10 with congenital amegakaryocytic thrombocytopenia, due to receive a stem cell transplant. Both conserved end residues are part of each CDR3. D genes are given only for firm matches. Size tells how often a clone was seen (once, few, many) or the class of an expanded clone, and some rows leave it out.

D	size	J	V	CDR3	DNA
.	many	TRBJ2-5	TRBV12-3/TRBV12-4	CASSLTRIQETQYF	TGTGCCAGCAGTTTAACGCGGATTCAAGAGACCCAGTACTTC
.	many	TRBJ1-5	TRBV6-5	CASSYRRGDQPQHF	TGTGCCAGCAGTTACCGCAGGGGCGACCAGCCCCAGCATTTT
.	.	TRBJ2-5	TRBV29-1	CSASPSERSQETQYF	TGCAGCGCTAGCCCTAGCGAGAGGTCCCAAGAGACCCAGTACTTC
.	.	TRBJ2-7	TRBV6-2/TRBV6-3	CASSYSSTRESPHEQYF	TGTGCCAGCAGTTACTCGAGTACCCGGGAGTCCCCCCACGAGCAGTACTTC
.	.	TRBJ2-3	TRBV10-3	CAISQRPAASTDTQYF	TGTGCCATCAGCCAACGGCCAGCGGCTAGCACAGATACGCAGTATTTT
.	.	TRBJ1-1	TRBV27	CASSKGLMNTEAFF	TGTGCCAGCAGCAAGGGACTGATGAACACTGAAGCTTTCTTT
TRBD2	.	TRBJ2-1	TRBV5-1	CASSETSGLYNEQFF	TGCGCCAGCAGCGAGACTAGCGGTCTGTACAATGAGCAGTTCTTC
TRBD1	many	TRBJ2-3	TRBV20-1	CSARDRGMTSSTDTQYF	TGCAGTGCTAGAGACAGGGGGATGACCTCTAGCACAGATACGCAGTATTTT
.	many	TRBJ2-1	TRBV27	CASSENGINAYNEQFF	TGTGCCAGCAGTGAAAATGGGATAAATGCCTACAATGAGCAGTTCTTC
.	few	TRBJ1-5	TRBV7-9	CASSSGLGSNQPQHF	TGTGCCAGCAGCTCAGGGTTAGGTAGCAATCAGCCCCAGCATTTT
.	many	TRBJ2-2	TRBV6-1	CASSEADTGELFF	TGTGCCAGCAGTGAAGCCGACACCGGGGAGCTGTTTTTT
.	few	TRBJ1-4	TRBV7-2	CASSLVLGDEKLFF	TGTGCCAGCAGCTTAGTATTGGGGGATGAAAAACTGTTTTTT
.	.	TRBJ2-7	TRBV5-1	CASSSPWGPSYEQYF	TGCGCCAGCAGCTCTCCCTGGGGTCCATCCTACGAGCAGTACTTC
TRBD2	few	TRBJ2-1	TRBV6-5	CASSYSVGGVHNEQFF	TGTGCCAGCAGTTACTCGGTGGGGGGGGTCCACAATGAGCAGTTCTTC
TRBD2	.	TRBJ2-1	TRBV3-1	CASSREIAGGFYNEQFF	TGTGCCAGCAGCCGGGAAATAGCGGGAGGGTTCTACAATGAGCAGTTCTTC
TRBD2	few	TRBJ2-2	TRBV5-1	CASSFGTSGAGELFF	TGCGCCAGCAGCTTCGGGACTAGCGGAGCCGGGGAGCTGTTTTTT
.	many	TRBJ1-1	TRBV24-1	CATRAGMNTEAFF	TGTGCCACCCGTGCAGGGATGAACACTGAAGCTTTCTTT
.	many	TRBJ2-2	TRBV10-3	CAIADTTGELFF	TGTGCCATCGCGGACACCACCGGGGAGCTGTTTTTT
TRBD2	.	TRBJ2-2	TRBV11-2	CASSLKFYWLAGATGELFF	TGTGCCAGCAGCTTAAAATTTTATTGGCTAGCGGGAGCCACCGGGGAGCTGTTTTTT
.	many	TRBJ1-6	TRBV12-3/TRBV12-4	CASSPLRGRNSPLHF	TGTGCCAGCAGTCCCCTCAGGGGTAGGAATTCACCCCTCCACTTT
.	few	TRBJ2-5	TRBV15	CATRRHVGQETQYF	TGTGCCACCCGTCGACATGTCGGCCAAGAGACCCAGTACTTC
TRBD1	.	TRBJ2-7	TRBV7-8	CASSLGQGLGYEQYF	TGTGCCAGCAGCCTGGGACAGGGACTTGGCTACGAGCAGTACTTC
TRBD2	.	TRBJ2-1	TRBV20-1	CSASPTSRLSSYNEQFF	TGCAGTGCTAGCCCGACTAGCCGCCTAAGTTCCTACAATGAGCAGTTCTTC
TRBD2	.	TRBJ2-7	TRBV15	CATSRDYGTSVPYEQYF	TGTGCCACCAGCAGAGATTACGGGACTAGCGTTCCCTACGAGCAGTACTTC
.	few	TRBJ2-2	TRBV12-3/TRBV12-4	CASSFNFAGELFF	TGTGCCAGCAGTTTCAATTTCGCCGGGGAGCTGTTTTTT
TRBD2	.	TRBJ2-1	TRBV18	CASSRLAGVEQFF	TGTGCCAGCTCAAGACTAGCGGGAGTTGAGCAGTTCTTC
TRBD2	few	TRBJ2-7	TRBV28	CASRSTTSVTYEQYF	TGTGCCAGCAGATCGACGACTAGCGTAACCTACGAGCAGTACTTC
.	.	TRBJ1-2	TRBV12-3/TRBV12-4	CASSDAWAVSYGYTF	TGTGCCAGCAGTGATGCCTGGGCAGTCTCCTATGGCTACACCTTC
.	.	TRBJ1-1	TRBV28	CASSFWAGAFF	TGTGCCAGCAGTTTCTGGGCTGGAGCTTTCTTT
.	many	TRBJ1-5	TRBV12-3/TRBV12-4	CASSPGNQPQHF	TGTGCCAGCAGTCCCGGGAATCAGCCCCAGCATTTT
.	few	TRBJ1-5	TRBV7-9	CASSSDGESQHF	TGTGCCAGCAGCTCGGATGGGGAGTCCCAGCATTTT
TRBD2	.	TRBJ2-1	TRBV28	CASSFWTSGATSYNEQFF	TGTGCCAGCAGTTTCTGGACTAGCGGGGCCACCAGCTACAATGAGCAGTTCTTC
.	many	TRBJ2-7	TRBV7-2	CASTSWGSYEQYF	TGTGCCAGCACCTCCTGGGGTTCCTACGAGCAGTACTTC
TRBD1	few	TRBJ2-7	TRBV2	CASNRDRVSYEQYF	TGTGCCAGCAACAGGGACAGGGTTTCCTACGAGCAGTACTTC
TRBD1	.	TRBJ2-2	TRBV14	CASSRRTGNTGELFF	TGTGCCAGCAGCCGACGGACAGGAAACACCGGGGAGCTGTTTTTT
TRBD1	few	TRBJ2-7	TRBV6-4	CASSTPGQQPLNYEQYF	TGTGCCAGCAGCACCCCGGGACAGCAACCTCTTAACTACGAGCAGTACTTC
.	many	TRBJ2-2	TRBV5-1	CASTSRSPAGELFF	TGCGCCAGCACCTCGCGGAGTCCCGCCGGGGAGCTGTTTTTT
TRBD1	.	TRBJ2-1	TRBV27	CASRPTGAYNEQFF	TGTGCCAGCAGGCCGACAGGGGCCTACAATGAGCAGTTCTTC